This T cell receptor (beta chain) originates from a study of technical replicates of blood from a handful of donors. V lost 5 bases to trimming and J lost 3 bases, with 11 bases between them. The CDR3 runs 13 residues. Germline assignment: CDR1 MDHEN and CDR2 SYDVKM. The protocol was immunoSEQ multiplex PCR, while the TCRdb copy is restricted to in-frame clones and leaves out a portion. The profile shows about 70,000 clones, nearly 98% of them singletons. The chain links TRBV28 to TRBJ2-7; D unresolved. This receptor was taken from a human donor in good health. The material sequenced was T cells isolated from PBMCs. CDR3 nucleotide sequence: TGTGCCAGCAGTATTCACGGAGACTACGAGCAGTACTTC. Translating gives CASSIHGDYEQYF.